The 19 T cell receptor beta chains given below trace back to one sample, sequenced in a study of OX40 agonist ivuxolimab in advanced cancers. The library was built by means of the immunoSEQ multiplex PCR assay. TCRdb stores this immuneACCESS table with in-frame sequences only. Part of the clones is absent; in the studies checked, under half of the shortfall reflects unresolved V genes, and no reason is known for the rest. Recorded for this sample are under 95,000 clones; about 83% of them occurred a single time. The ten largest clones represent approximately 1.5% of the sample. The specimen was CD4+ or CD8+ T cells sorted from blood, collected in a trial of the OX40 agonist ivuxolimab. The receptors were gathered from an adult with an advanced solid tumor such as melanoma, head and neck, liver or kidney cancer.

CDR3 sequence reads: CATSREKGIAEAFF. For the CDR3, the DNA is TGTGCCACCAGCAGAGAAAAGGGTATAGCTGAAGCTTTCTTT. The J gene is TRBJ1-1, the V gene TRBV15, with no clear D. This CDR3 is 14 amino acids long. Trimming removed 0 bases at V and 6 bases at J, with 11 bases between. In germline, CDR1 is LNHNV, CDR2 YYDKDF (reference sequence). Variable domain in full (rest from reference TRBV15 and TRBJ1-1): DAMVIQNPRYQVTQFGKPVTLSCSQTLNHNVMYWYQQKSSQAPKLLFHYYDKDFNNEADTPDNFQSRRPNTSFCFLDIRSPGLGDTAMYLCATSREKGIAEAFFGQGTRLTVV.

In DNA, the CDR3 is TGTGCCAGCTCCCAACCCTCGACAGAACCGAACACTGAAGCTTTCTTT. Translated: CASSQPSTEPNTEAFF. This chain joins TRBV9 and TRBJ1-1; possible D gene TRBD1, 5 bases. V gave up 7 bases and J gave up 1 base, with 20 bases separating them. Germline V gives CDR1 SGDLS, CDR2 YYNGEE. The CDR3 has 16 residues.

This clone was seen a few times. J is TRBJ2-7 and V is TRBV5-5; 10 nucleotides agree with TRBD2. Trimming removed 3 bases from V and 0 bases from J; junction bases left unmatched: 12. In germline, CDR1 is SGHKS, CDR2 YYEKEE (reference sequence). The CDR3 runs 18 residues. The CDR3 is CASSWTGMSSGSSYEQYF. CDR3 in DNA: TGTGCCAGCAGCTGGACAGGGATGTCTAGCGGGAGCTCCTACGAGCAGTACTTC.

This chain uses TRBV7-8 with TRBJ1-1; the match to TRBD1 covers 7 bases. CDR3 length: 15 residues. V lost 5 bases to trimming and J lost 12 bases; unmatched junction nucleotides: 18. Germline loops: CDR1 SGHVS, CDR2 FQNEAQ. The CDR3 DNA follows: TGTGCCAGCAGCCTAACTTCGGGGGAGGGGGCTGAGACTTTCTTT. Translation: CASSLTSGEGAETFF.

This clone was seen a single time. J is TRBJ2-2 and V is TRBV11-2; D unclear. This CDR3 region has 17 residues. The V gene's germline CDR1 is SGHAT and CDR2 FQNNGV. Deletions cut 1 base from V and 7 bases from J, with 19 bases between. CDR3 sequence: CASSLALRARRVGELFF. The CDR3, as DNA: TGTGCCAGCAGCTTAGCGTTAAGGGCTAGAAGGGTCGGGGAGCTGTTTTTT. Full variable domain (outside the CDR3, taken from reference TRBV11-2 and TRBJ2-2): EAGVAQSPRYKIIEKRQSVAFWCNPISGHATLYWYQQILGQGPKLLIQFQNNGVVDDSQLPKDRFSAERLKGVDSTLKIQPAKLEDSAVYLCASSLALRARRVGELFFGEGSRLTVL.

This rearrangement joins TRBV7-3 to TRBJ2-3; 7 nucleotides line up with TRBD1. V lost 5 bases, J lost 0 bases, and 8 bases stayed unmatched. Germline V gene sequence: CDR1 SGHTA, CDR2 FQGTGA. The CDR3 totals 16 residues. DNA of the CDR3: TGTGCCAGCAGCCGGGACAGACGCACTAGCACAGATACGCAGTATTTT. Translation: CASSRDRRTSTDTQYF.

This rearrangement joins TRBV7-9 to TRBJ1-4; 9 nucleotides line up with TRBD1. Germline trimming cut 5 bases from V and 5 bases from J; bases unmatched to any gene: 3. This CDR3 region has 14 residues. Per germline, CDR1 SEHNR and CDR2 FQNEAQ (reference sequence). CDR3 DNA: TGTGCCAGCAGCCGGGGACAGGGAAATGAAAAACTGTTTTTT. It codes for CASSRGQGNEKLFF. Complete variable domain (other parts from reference TRBV7-9 and TRBJ1-4): DTGVSQNPRHKITKRGQNVTFRCDPISEHNRLYWYRQTLGQGPEFLTYFQNEAQLEKSRLLSDRFSAERPKGSFSTLEIQRTEQGDSAMYLCASSRGQGNEKLFFGSGTQLSVL.

V and J are TRBV5-6 and TRBJ1-6, with D unresolved. Germline V lookup: CDR1 SGHDT, CDR2 YYEEEE. V was clipped by 3 bases and J by 9 bases, with 19 bases between them. The CDR3 has 16 residues. This chain's CDR3 is CASSSPVGGLRSPLHF. The CDR3, as DNA: TGTGCCAGCAGCTCCCCAGTCGGCGGGCTTCGTTCACCCCTCCACTTT.

The chain joins TRBV7-3 to TRBJ2-1, with D possibly called TRBD1 or TRBD2 (5 bases each). Germline V gene data show CDR1 as SGHTA and CDR2 as FQGTGA. The germline V and J ends were trimmed by 6 bases and 0 bases, with 15 bases remaining between them. CDR3 length equals 16 residues. The CDR3 protein is CASRWRAGSSYNEQFF. The CDR3 DNA is TGTGCCAGCAGGTGGCGGGCAGGGAGCTCCTACAATGAGCAGTTCTTC.

The V gene is TRBV30, the J gene TRBJ1-5; perhaps TRBD1 as D (6 bases). Germline CDR1 GTSNPN, CDR2 SVGIG (reference sequence). V was clipped by 1 base and J by 0 bases, with 10 bases between them. The length of the CDR3 is 15 residues. The CDR3 region has the DNA TGTGCCTGGAGTGGCAGGGGTTTTAGCAATCAGCCCCAGCATTTT. This codes for CAWSGRGFSNQPQHF.

The chain is built from TRBV7-2 and TRBJ1-3; D is uncertain. This CDR3 spans 14 amino acids. CDR1 and CDR2 from the germline V gene are SGHTA and FQGNSA. V was shortened by 5 bases and J by 0 bases, with 8 bases between the two germline ends. The CDR3 DNA sequence: TGTGCCAGCAGCCTAACGGGCTCTGGAAACACCATATATTTT. Translation: CASSLTGSGNTIYF.

This chain uses TRBV5-8 with TRBJ2-1; 7 bases align to TRBD1. After removal of 3 bases from V and 10 bases from J, the junction contained 7 bases not matched to a gene. The length of the CDR3 is 13 residues. Germline assignment: CDR1 SGHTS and CDR2 YDEGEE. CDR3 nucleotides: TGTGCCAGCAGCTCGATCGACAGGGTAGAGCAGTTCTTC. This encodes CASSSIDRVEQFF.

This clone was seen only a few times. V is TRBV7-8 and J is TRBJ2-5; D is ambiguous. The length of the CDR3 is 11 residues. The germline V and J ends were trimmed by 5 bases and 3 bases, with 4 bases remaining between them. Germline CDR1 reads SGHVS; CDR2 reads FQNEAQ. CDR3 nucleotides: TGTGCCAGCAGCCCGAAAGAGACCCAGTACTTC. Translating it yields CASSPKETQYF.

This chain joins TRBV2 and TRBJ1-5; D gene uncertain. This CDR3 is built from 13 residues. With 11 bases removed from V and 4 bases from J, the gap between germline ends came to 15 bases. The germline gives CDR1 SNHLY, CDR2 FYNNEI. The chain's CDR3 is CAGQSDLNQPQHF. In DNA form, the CDR3 reads TGTGCCGGCCAGAGTGATTTGAATCAGCCCCAGCATTTT.

V is TRBV5-1 and J is TRBJ2-6, with a tentative D call TRBD1 (6 bases). Germline V gene sequence: CDR1 SGHRS, CDR2 YFSETQ. This CDR3 is built from 16 residues. Trimming left V 4 bases short and J 4 bases short, with 15 bases between. DNA for the CDR3: TGCGCCAGCAGCGTAAGTACAGGGATCGGGGCCAACGTCCTGACTTTC. Protein product: CASSVSTGIGANVLTF.

The chain recombines TRBV6-1 with TRBJ2-5; D not resolved. Trimming took off 2 bases at V and 1 base at J, with 5 bases between the two ends. This CDR3 has 13 residues. In germline, CDR1 is MNHNS, CDR2 SASEGT. CDR3 protein: CASSEIVQETQYF. The CDR3 DNA is TGTGCCAGCAGTGAAATCGTCCAAGAGACCCAGTACTTC.

The chain uses TRBV7-8 and TRBJ1-2; tentatively, D is TRBD1 (5 bases). Per the germline V gene, CDR1 is SGHVS and CDR2 is FQNEAQ. There are 14 residues in the CDR3. The V end lost 0 bases, the J end lost 7 bases, and 12 bases lay between the germline ends. CDR3: CASSLAGGRRGYTF. In DNA, the CDR3 is TGTGCCAGCAGCTTAGCGGGGGGAAGACGTGGCTACACCTTC.

V is TRBV14 and J is TRBJ1-4; no firm D call. Germline CDR1 reads SGHDN; CDR2 reads FVKESK. Between the trimmed V and J ends, which lost 4 bases and 8 bases, there was a span of 11 bases. This CDR3 has 13 amino acids. CDR3: CASSPREGEKLFF. The DNA of the CDR3 is TGTGCCAGCAGCCCGCGTGAAGGGGAAAAACTGTTTTTT.

The genes are TRBV11-1 and TRBJ2-1; D not resolved. This CDR3 has 11 residues. In germline, CDR1 is SGHAT, CDR2 FQDESV (reference sequence). V was cut by 3 bases and J by 6 bases, with 3 bases left in between. The CDR3 sequence is CASSLSNEQFF. In DNA, the CDR3 is TGTGCCAGCAGCTTGAGCAATGAGCAGTTCTTC.